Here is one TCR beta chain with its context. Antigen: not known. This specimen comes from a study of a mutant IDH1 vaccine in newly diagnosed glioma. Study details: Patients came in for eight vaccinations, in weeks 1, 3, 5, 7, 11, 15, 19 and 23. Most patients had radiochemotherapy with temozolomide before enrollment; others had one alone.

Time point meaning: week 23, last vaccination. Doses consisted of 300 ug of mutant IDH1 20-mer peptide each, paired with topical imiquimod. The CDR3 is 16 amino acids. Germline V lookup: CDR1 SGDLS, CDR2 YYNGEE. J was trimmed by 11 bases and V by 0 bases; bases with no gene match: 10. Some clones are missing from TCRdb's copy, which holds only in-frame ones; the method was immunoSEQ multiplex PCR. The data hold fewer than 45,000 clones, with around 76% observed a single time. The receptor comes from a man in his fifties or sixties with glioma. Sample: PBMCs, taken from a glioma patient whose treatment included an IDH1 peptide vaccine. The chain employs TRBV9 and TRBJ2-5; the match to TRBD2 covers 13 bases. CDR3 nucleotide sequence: TGTGCCAGCAGCGTAGAAGCCGGACTAGCGGGGGCCGGGCAGTACTTC. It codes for CASSVEAGLAGAGQYF.